A selection of T cell receptor beta chains follows, all from one sample in a study of blood T cells in healthy people across ages. TCRdb reanalysed the 5' RACE reads using MiXCR and keeps one entry per CDR3 protein. The sample carries 800,000 to 950,000 distinct CDR3 sequences, under 50% recorded once. The source material was blood. The receptor source for this set is a man aged 25-40 years in good health. Each CDR3 is given with its conserved first and last residue. Each record gives: V gene, clone size, J gene, CDR3 protein. Size values are once, few and many counts, or a class for expanded clones, and some rows have none.

TRBV7-9	few	TRBJ1-6	CASSAQDGNSPLHF
TRBV24-1	.	TRBJ2-7	CATTDGTGEQYF
TRBV6-5	.	TRBJ2-3	CASSYSRPGSTDTQYF
TRBV20-1	few	TRBJ2-5	CSADPGLAGGQETQYF
TRBV20-1	.	TRBJ2-1	CSARLRLAREQFF
TRBV5-1	.	TRBJ2-5	CASSLEPVGETQYF
TRBV6-5	once	TRBJ2-1	CASSYQGATVGDEQFF
TRBV2	.	TRBJ1-6	CASNLGEGMNSPLHF
TRBV12-3/TRBV12-4	many	TRBJ2-1	CASSLASGGSNEQFF
TRBV6-5	many	TRBJ2-7	CASSYRQGGSSYEQYF
TRBV21-1	.	TRBJ1-5	CASSIVEGSSNQPQHF
TRBV28	.	TRBJ2-7	CASEGRDRKFYEQYF
TRBV5-1	.	TRBJ1-2	CASSLASTDGYTF
TRBV29-1	.	TRBJ2-2	CSATDVGGTGELFF
TRBV9	few	TRBJ2-3	CASSVEGERTRRDTQYF
TRBV29-1	.	TRBJ1-2	CSVVRFGQGKLGYTF
TRBV2	.	TRBJ1-5	CATSYAGNQPQHF
TRBV20-1	few	TRBJ1-5	CSARTGGSNQPQHF
TRBV28	.	.	CATVIGTVPYEQYF
TRBV5-6	many	TRBJ2-3	CASSWFLGSTDTQYF
TRBV4-1	few	TRBJ2-3	CASSQSSPGTQYF
TRBV6-2/TRBV6-3	.	TRBJ2-3	CASNTVDTQYF
TRBV7-8	.	TRBJ1-5	CASSLGGGGRQPQHF
TRBV11-1	.	TRBJ2-4	CASSQRGQGSPKNIQYF
TRBV5-6	.	TRBJ2-7	CASSLATTEEQYF
TRBV29-1	.	TRBJ2-3	CSATQTGSDTQYF
TRBV5-1	.	TRBJ2-1	CASSWGTGVDNEQFF
TRBV7-8	few	TRBJ2-3	CASSNLAGDPSTDTQYF
TRBV10-3	once	TRBJ2-1	CAAQSSGASYNEQFF
TRBV5-5	few	TRBJ2-1	CASSLFSGSKEQFF
TRBV12-3/TRBV12-4	.	TRBJ2-3	CASLVGGSTDAQYF
TRBV21-1	.	TRBJ2-5	CASSFLPGQFEGEQYF
TRBV27	.	TRBJ1-2	CASSFRDPLGYGYTF
TRBV5-1	few	TRBJ1-5	CASSFDSYSNQPQHF
TRBV27	.	TRBJ2-3	CASSLLPGQGRMGTDTQYF
TRBV29-1	.	TRBJ1-2	CSVVTGDGYTF
TRBV6-6	.	TRBJ2-1	CASSKKRQGAVNEQFF
TRBV4-2	.	TRBJ2-7	CASSPGPVGGGASHEQYF
TRBV4-2	.	TRBJ2-7	CASSQDQLATTYEQYF
TRBV5-5	.	TRBJ2-5	CASSLVGLDVNEQYF
TRBV12-3/TRBV12-4	few	TRBJ2-3	CAINKGLAASTDTQYF
TRBV6-5	.	TRBJ2-1	CASSYGGADNEQFF
TRBV6-1	.	TRBJ1-1	CASSFIEAFF
TRBV10-3	.	TRBJ2-5	CAISGSGTGQGGEETQYF
TRBV7-6	few	TRBJ1-3	CASSPRDSSGNTIYF
TRBV7-2	few	TRBJ2-7	CASSLPTESYEQYF
TRBV7-9	.	TRBJ2-5	CASSETGGRETQYF
TRBV7-2	few	TRBJ2-1	CASSAAGLAGNEQFF
TRBV27	.	TRBJ1-4	CASTTGWGEKLFF
TRBV6-6	once	TRBJ2-7	CACSYRAGGSSYEQYF
TRBV20-1	.	TRBJ2-3	CSAPGLRGRTDTQYF
TRBV7-2	.	TRBJ2-3	CASSSQAQRAGTDTQYF
TRBV27	.	TRBJ1-1	CASSSGQNQAFF
TRBV10-3	.	TRBJ1-6	CAIKLPGDNSPLHF
TRBV11-3	.	TRBJ2-7	CASSQRTGFYEQNF
TRBV5-5	.	TRBJ2-1	CASSLPRLANRNEQFF
TRBV4-1	.	TRBJ2-5	CASSQGGDRVETQYF
TRBV4-3	.	TRBJ2-4	CASSQDPTLLAKNIQYF
TRBV27	many	TRBJ2-7	CASSSRAYEQYF